These 29 T cell receptor beta chains were all obtained from the same sample, sequenced in a study of T cell responses to AZD1222 COVID-19 vaccine. Repertoires were generated with immunoSEQ multiplex PCR, while TCRdb's copy carries only in-frame clones and drops some. The data contain about 21,000 clones, roughly 80% of them singletons. The source material was peripheral blood, sampled 28 days after the second AZD1222 dose. These receptors were obtained from an adult who received the AZD1222 COVID-19 vaccine.

This clone occurred once. The V call is TRBV29-1, the J call TRBJ2-7; D call uncertain. The germline V gene encodes CDR1 SQVTM and CDR2 ANQGSEA. The V and J ends lost 2 bases and 3 bases respectively, with 8 bases between them. The length of the CDR3 is 12 residues. In nucleotides, the CDR3 is TGCAGCGTTGAATCCACCGACTACGAGCAGTACTTC. Its translation: CSVESTDYEQYF.

The V call is TRBV27, the J call TRBJ1-2; 8 positions agree with TRBD1. Germline-derived CDR1 and CDR2 are MNHEY and SMNVEV (reference sequence). This CDR3 has 17 residues. J was trimmed by 4 bases and V by 6 bases; bases with no gene match: 16. The CDR3 spells CASRPGQDLRGIYGYTF. In nucleotides, the CDR3 is TGTGCCAGCAGGCCGGGACAGGATTTAAGAGGGATCTATGGCTACACCTTC.

V and J are TRBV7-3 and TRBJ2-1; D may be TRBD1 or TRBD2 (5 bases each). The germline V gene encodes CDR1 SGHTA and CDR2 FQGTGA. Between the trimmed V and J ends, which lost 5 bases and 5 bases, there was a span of 10 bases. This CDR3 comprises 13 residues. The CDR3 sequence: CASSMGPNNEQFF. The CDR3 DNA sequence: TGTGCCAGCAGCATGGGACCCAACAATGAGCAGTTCTTC.

This rearrangement joins TRBV6-5 to TRBJ2-3; D is possibly TRBD2 (5 bases). CDR3 length: 15 amino acids. Germline V gene lookup returns CDR1 MNHEY and CDR2 SVGAGI. Trimming left V 7 bases short and J 2 bases short, with 16 bases between. The CDR3: CASTHAGDNTDTQYF. CDR3 in DNA: TGTGCCAGCACGCACGCCGGGGATAACACAGATACGCAGTATTTT.

This clone was picked up a small number of times. The V gene is TRBV5-4, the J gene TRBJ2-5, with D unresolved. CDR3 length: 14 amino acids. V shed 0 bases and J shed 0 bases, with 6 bases lying between them. Germline V gives CDR1 SGHNT, CDR2 YYREEE (reference sequence). CDR3 amino acids: CASSLVNNQETQYF. The CDR3 nucleotides are TGTGCCAGCAGCTTGGTGAACAACCAAGAGACCCAGTACTTC.

The genes are TRBV27 and TRBJ1-4; TRBD1 aligns across 8 bases. The V gene's germline CDR1 is MNHEY and CDR2 SMNVEV (reference sequence). This CDR3 has 17 amino acids. The J segment lost 5 bases and the V segment lost 3 bases, leaving 11 bases of the junction unmatched. The CDR3 DNA reads as TGTGCCAGCAGTTTCCTTGGACAGGGAGGTGGGAATGAAAAACTGTTTTTT. Protein product: CASSFLGQGGGNEKLFF. Looking up the rest from reference TRBV27 and TRBJ1-4 gives the full variable domain: EAQVTQNPRYLITVTGKKLTVTCSQNMNHEYMSWYRQDPGLGLRQIYYSMNVEVTDKGDVPEGYKVSRKEKRNFPLILESPSPNQTSLYFCASSFLGQGGGNEKLFFGSGTQLSVL.

The V call is TRBV11-3, the J call TRBJ1-1; no clear D gene. This CDR3 comprises 12 residues. Germline-derived CDR1 and CDR2 are SGHNT and YENEEA. V was shortened by 5 bases and J by 8 bases, with 12 bases between the two germline ends. CDR3 sequence: CASSRPTSEAFF. In DNA form, the CDR3 reads TGTGCCAGCAGCCGCCCGACATCGGAAGCTTTCTTT.

With regard to this clone: One end of the junction is discordant with germline, which a read error may explain. J is TRBJ2-1 and V is TRBV30; TRBD2 agrees at 10 bases. Germline V gene sequence: CDR1 GTSNPN, CDR2 SVGIG (reference sequence). This CDR3 has 15 amino acids. The CDR3 sequence: CAWSVSSGGYSEQFF. The CDR3 DNA reads as TGTGCCTGGAGTGTCAGTAGCGGGGGGTACAGTGAGCAGTTCTTC.

This sequence joins TRBV7-9 and TRBJ2-1; 10 nucleotides align to TRBD2. Unmatched junction bases numbered 8, after V lost 1 base and J lost 8 bases. Germline CDR1 and CDR2: SEHNR and FQNEAQ (reference sequence). The CDR3 is made up of 16 amino acids. The CDR3 reads CASSLGASGSFDEQFF. The CDR3 nucleotides read TGTGCCAGCAGCTTAGGGGCTAGCGGGAGTTTCGATGAGCAGTTCTTC.

This chain joins TRBV6-5 and TRBJ2-7; 8 bases fit TRBD1. J gave up 2 bases and V 2 bases, and 5 bases lay outside the gene matches. This CDR3 region has 15 residues. The germline gives CDR1 MNHEY, CDR2 SVGAGI. CDR3 sequence (DNA): TGTGCCAGCAGTTACCAACCGGGACAGGCCTACGAGCAGTACTTC. Its translation is CASSYQPGQAYEQYF.

The V and J genes are TRBV5-1 and TRBJ1-5; D perhaps matches TRBD1 (5 bases). The V gene's germline CDR1 is SGHRS and CDR2 YFSETQ. Trimming cost V 3 bases and J 9 bases, with 16 bases left between them. The CDR3 has 14 amino acids. The CDR3 nucleotides read TGCGCCAGCAGCTGGGACGTAGCTACGTCGCCCCAGCATTTT. Protein sequence: CASSWDVATSPQHF. Based on the CDR3 plus reference TRBV5-1 and TRBJ1-5, the full variable domain is KAGVTQTPRYLIKTRGQQVTLSCSPISGHRSVSWYQQTPGQGLQFLFEYFSETQRNKGNFPGRFSGRQFSNSRSEMNVSTLELGDSALYLCASSWDVATSPQHFGDGTRLSIL.

The chain has TRBV4-2 and TRBJ2-3, with 10 bases lining up with TRBD2. From germline, CDR1 is LGHNA and CDR2 YNFKEQ. This CDR3 contains 21 residues. With 3 bases clipped from V and 3 bases from J, the junction kept 21 bases outside the gene matches. CDR3 sequence: CASSQLRYGASGSFRTDTQYF. CDR3 bases: TGTGCCAGCAGCCAGCTCCGTTATGGGGCTAGCGGGAGTTTTAGGACAGATACGCAGTATTTT.

The V call is TRBV5-1, the J call TRBJ2-5; 11 bases match TRBD2. Germline trimming cut 0 bases from V and 2 bases from J; bases unmatched to any gene: 3. The germline V gene encodes CDR1 SGHRS and CDR2 YFSETQ. The CDR3 is 16 amino acids. DNA for the CDR3: TGCGCCAGCAGCTTGGCGTCTAGCGGGAGGCAAGAGACCCAGTACTTC. Translation gives CASSLASSGRQETQYF.

The chain employs TRBV28 and TRBJ2-5; 8 nucleotides align to TRBD1. Trimming at V came to 5 bases and at J to 3 bases, leaving 2 bases not matched to a gene. The CDR3 is 13 residues long. Germline CDR1 MDHEN, CDR2 SYDVKM. The CDR3 here is CASSGTGEETQYF. CDR3 DNA: TGTGCCAGCAGTGGGACAGGAGAAGAGACCCAGTACTTC. The full variable domain, its missing parts supplied by reference TRBV28 and TRBJ2-5, is DVKVTQSSRYLVKRTGEKVFLECVQDMDHENMFWYRQDPGLGLRLIYFSYDVKMKEKGDIPEGYSVSREKKERFSLILESASTNQTSMYLCASSGTGEETQYFGPGTRLLVL.

There are a few counts of this clone. CDR3: CASSPTGGGYGYTF. The DNA of the CDR3 is TGTGCCAGCAGCCCCACAGGGGGCGGCTATGGCTACACCTTC. The chain is built from TRBV7-2 and TRBJ1-2; 9 nucleotides line up with TRBD1. The CDR3 length is 14 residues. From germline, CDR1 is SGHTA and CDR2 FQGNSA. V lost 5 bases and J lost 4; bases outside the gene matches: 5.

This rearrangement joins TRBV19 to TRBJ1-2; TRBD1 aligns across 9 bases. With V trimmed by 7 bases and J by 2 bases, 20 bases remained unmatched. CDR3 length: 19 amino acids. CDR1 is LNHDA, CDR2 SQIVND, per germline (reference sequence). The CDR3 region has the DNA TGTGCCAGTACCCCAAGGATGGGGGACAGGGATTTTGAGAACTATGGCTACACCTTC. As protein: CASTPRMGDRDFENYGYTF. Using reference TRBV19 and TRBJ1-2 for the parts outside the CDR3, the full variable domain is DGGITQSPKYLFRKEGQNVTLSCEQNLNHDAMYWYRQDPGQGLRLIYYSQIVNDFQKGDIAEGYSVSREKKESFPLTVTSAQKNPTAFYLCASTPRMGDRDFENYGYTFGSGTRLTVV.

The V call is TRBV5-1, the J call TRBJ1-1; 9 bases match TRBD1. V was pared by 2 bases and J by 6 bases, with 5 bases of the junction left unmatched. The CDR3 is made up of 14 amino acids. CDR1 and CDR2 from the germline V gene are SGHRS and YFSETQ. CDR3 sequence: CASSLGTGIPEAFF. In DNA form, the CDR3 reads TGCGCCAGCAGCTTAGGGACAGGGATTCCTGAAGCTTTCTTT. Variable domain in full (rest from reference TRBV5-1 and TRBJ1-1): KAGVTQTPRYLIKTRGQQVTLSCSPISGHRSVSWYQQTPGQGLQFLFEYFSETQRNKGNFPGRFSGRQFSNSRSEMNVSTLELGDSALYLCASSLGTGIPEAFFGQGTRLTVV.

This chain uses TRBV25-1 with TRBJ2-3; 7 nucleotides match TRBD2. The germline V gene has CDR1 MGHDK and CDR2 SYGVNS. The CDR3 is 16 amino acids. J gave up 7 bases and V 4 bases, and 14 bases lay outside the gene matches. In nucleotides, the CDR3 is TGTGCCAGCAGTGGACGACTAGCCACACTTTTTTATACGCAGTATTTT. Its protein is CASSGRLATLFYTQYF.

This clone appeared a single time. V gene TRBV28 combines with J gene TRBJ1-2; 12 bases align to TRBD1. Trimming cost V 7 bases and J 7 bases; bases outside gene matches: 16. Germline CDR1 and CDR2: MDHEN and SYDVKM. This CDR3 spans 17 amino acids. CDR3 nucleotides: TGTGCCAGCACCCCAATCCCCTCGGGGACAGGGGGCGTTGGCTACACCTTC. It yields the protein CASTPIPSGTGGVGYTF.

The chain recombines TRBV27 with TRBJ1-6; no definite D call. CDR1 MNHEY and CDR2 SMNVEV come from the germline V gene (reference sequence). The V gene lost 6 bases and the J gene lost 9 bases, with 12 bases spanning the gap. This CDR3 has 13 residues. The CDR3 DNA reads as TGTGCCAGCAGACCGGGCTACAGTTCACCCCTCCACTTT. Its translation: CASRPGYSSPLHF.

The chain uses TRBV5-1 and TRBJ1-4; the match to TRBD1 covers 7 bases. Germline V gives CDR1 SGHRS, CDR2 YFSETQ. The CDR3 runs 14 residues. V gave up 4 bases and J gave up 7 bases; unmatched junction bases: 7. CDR3 sequence: CASSVNRGSEKLFF. DNA of the CDR3: TGCGCCAGCAGCGTGAACAGGGGTTCTGAAAAACTGTTTTTT.

The chain combines TRBV7-2 with TRBJ2-6, with D maybe TRBD1 (5 bases). This CDR3 is 16 amino acids long. V was cut by 2 bases and J by 0 bases, with 8 bases left in between. CDR1 SGHTA and CDR2 FQGNSA come from the germline V gene. For the CDR3, the DNA is TGTGCCAGCAGCTTAAGACAGCACTCTGGGGCCAACGTCCTGACTTTC. Its protein product is CASSLRQHSGANVLTF.

In this sample, this clone turned up once. V usage is TRBV5-1 and J usage is TRBJ2-5, with 7 bases aligning to TRBD1. The CDR3 spans 15 residues. V lost 3 bases and J lost 5; bases outside the gene matches: 10. Germline-derived CDR1 and CDR2 are SGHRS and YFSETQ. The CDR3 spells CASSSSRQGGETQYF. The DNA of the CDR3 is TGCGCCAGCAGCTCCTCCCGACAGGGCGGGGAGACCCAGTACTTC.

This clone was counted between two and nine times. CDR3 coding DNA: TGTGCCAGCAGACTCGGGACAGGGCCCCCTAACTATGGCTACACCTTC. Protein: CASRLGTGPPNYGYTF. The rearrangement uses TRBV7-9 and TRBJ1-2; 9 bases map to TRBD1. Per germline, CDR1 SEHNR and CDR2 FQNEAQ (reference sequence). Trimming cost V 6 bases and J 0 bases; bases outside gene matches: 8. The CDR3 is 16 residues long. Full variable domain (missing parts from reference TRBV7-9 and TRBJ1-2): DTGVSQNPRHKITKRGQNVTFRCDPISEHNRLYWYRQTLGQGPEFLTYFQNEAQLEKSRLLSDRFSAERPKGSFSTLEIQRTEQGDSAMYLCASRLGTGPPNYGYTFGSGTRLTVV.

The J gene is TRBJ1-5, the V gene TRBV4-1; D gene ambiguous. Germline values: CDR1 MGHRA, CDR2 YSYEKL. The CDR3 is 13 amino acids. V was clipped by 3 bases and J by 3 bases, with 6 bases between them. CDR3 nucleotides: TGCGCCAGCAGCCACCCATACAATCAGCCCCAGCATTTT. Protein sequence: CASSHPYNQPQHF.

The chain has TRBV2 and TRBJ2-7, with D perhaps assigned TRBD1 or TRBD2 (6 bases each). This CDR3 has 15 amino acids. The ends were cut back, 5 bases at V and 6 bases at J, with 20 bases in the middle. Germline-derived CDR1 and CDR2 are SNHLY and FYNNEI. The CDR3 sequence: CASSRSEGGNAEQYF. The CDR3 region has the DNA TGTGCCAGCAGTCGATCAGAGGGGGGTAACGCCGAGCAGTACTTC.

The CDR3 spells CASSQDRAGMNSPLHF. The CDR3 DNA sequence: TGTGCCAGCAGCCAAGATAGGGCAGGGATGAATTCACCCCTCCACTTT. This rearrangement joins TRBV3-1 (or the pseudogene TRBV3-2) to TRBJ1-6; TRBD1 is a possible D gene (5 bases). This CDR3 is built from 16 residues. Germline CDR1 and CDR2: LGHDT and YNNKEL (reference sequence). Between the trimmed V and J ends, which lost 0 bases and 7 bases, there was a span of 13 bases.

The chain joins TRBV7-8 to TRBJ2-7; tentatively, D is TRBD1 (10 bases). Germline V lookup: CDR1 SGHVS, CDR2 FQNEAQ. The CDR3 runs to 17 residues. Deletions cut 5 bases from V and 4 bases from J, with 24 bases between. Here the CDR3 DNA reads TGTGCCAGCAGCGACAGGGGGCGCGCGGGAGGGCCTTACGAGCAGTACTTC. Translated, it gives CASSDRGRAGGPYEQYF.

The chain joins TRBV5-1 to TRBJ1-3; D is possibly TRBD1 (6 bases). Trimming removed 0 bases at V and 1 base at J, with 14 bases between. There are 17 residues in the CDR3. Germline loops: CDR1 SGHRS, CDR2 YFSETQ. This CDR3 reads CASSLDSPGVSGNTIYF. DNA of the CDR3: TGCGCCAGCAGCTTGGATTCTCCAGGGGTATCTGGAAACACCATATATTTT.